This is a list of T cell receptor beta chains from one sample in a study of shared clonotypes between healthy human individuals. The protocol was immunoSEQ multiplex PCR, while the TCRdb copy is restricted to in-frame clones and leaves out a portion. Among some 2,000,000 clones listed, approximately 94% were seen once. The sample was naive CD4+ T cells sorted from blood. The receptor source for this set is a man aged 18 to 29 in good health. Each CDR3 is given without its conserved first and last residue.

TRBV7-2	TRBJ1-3	ASSLGETANGNTIY
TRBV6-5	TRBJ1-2	ASSWGQGYGYT
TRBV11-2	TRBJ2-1	ASSFFDWRNEQF
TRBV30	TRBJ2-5	AWATGEETQY
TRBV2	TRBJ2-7	ASRLRSTYEQY
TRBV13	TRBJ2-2	ASSSTYRGGNTGELF
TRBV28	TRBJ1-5	ASSLNQGVHQPQH
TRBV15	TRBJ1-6	ATSRDRDGNSPLH
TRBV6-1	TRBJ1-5	ATKHSTGSAQPQH
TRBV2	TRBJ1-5	ASSLRTWGNQPQH
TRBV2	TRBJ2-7	ASSENTSYEQY
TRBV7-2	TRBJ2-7	ASSLGLAGGSREQY
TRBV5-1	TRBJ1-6	ASTAGAGSPLH
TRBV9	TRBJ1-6	ASARGRGEDSPLH
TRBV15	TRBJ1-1	ATSRDGQGLGNTEAF
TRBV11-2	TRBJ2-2	ASSPQFGPGELF
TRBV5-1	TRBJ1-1	ASSLRTGGNTEAF
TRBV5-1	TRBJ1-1	ASSFEDRTPEAF
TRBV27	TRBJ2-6	ASSPAGQSYSGANVLT
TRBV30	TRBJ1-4	AWSVDKNEKLF
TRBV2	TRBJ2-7	ASKASGSSNSYEQY
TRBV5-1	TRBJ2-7	ASSLGQFGLY
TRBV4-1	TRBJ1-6	ASSQGGQGGSYNSPLH
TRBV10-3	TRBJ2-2	AIPLASGNGYGELF
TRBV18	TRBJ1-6	ASSPSGASSPLH
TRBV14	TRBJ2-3	ASSQERVAGVWTDTQY
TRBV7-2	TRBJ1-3	ASSFWDRGSGNTIY
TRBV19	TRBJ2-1	ASRSGSSYNEQF
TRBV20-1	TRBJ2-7	SARGSREQY
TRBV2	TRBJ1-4	ASRKTPTNEKLF
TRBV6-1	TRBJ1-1	ASSAFGSTEAF
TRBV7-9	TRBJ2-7	ASRLSGQVRSYEQY
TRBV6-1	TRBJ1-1	ASTRTYDSLEAF
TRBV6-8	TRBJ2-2	ASTGQGDTGELF
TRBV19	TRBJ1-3	ASSPGQSSGNTIY
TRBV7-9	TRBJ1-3	ASSPPRTLPSSGNTIY
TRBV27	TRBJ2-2	ASSFWDRNTGELF
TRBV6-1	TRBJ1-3	ASSEPSVVKVDTIY
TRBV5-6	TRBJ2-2	ASSMGLANTGELF
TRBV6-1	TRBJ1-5	ASRFDPSNQPQH
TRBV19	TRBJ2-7	ASSSGRFSGHRGYEQY
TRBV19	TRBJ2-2	ASSAIVGDTGELF
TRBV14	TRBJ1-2	ASSRPGGHYGYT
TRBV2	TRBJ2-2	ASKPDRGLSTGELF
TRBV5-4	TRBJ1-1	ASSFDWNTEAF
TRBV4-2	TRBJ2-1	ASSQFLFQYEQF